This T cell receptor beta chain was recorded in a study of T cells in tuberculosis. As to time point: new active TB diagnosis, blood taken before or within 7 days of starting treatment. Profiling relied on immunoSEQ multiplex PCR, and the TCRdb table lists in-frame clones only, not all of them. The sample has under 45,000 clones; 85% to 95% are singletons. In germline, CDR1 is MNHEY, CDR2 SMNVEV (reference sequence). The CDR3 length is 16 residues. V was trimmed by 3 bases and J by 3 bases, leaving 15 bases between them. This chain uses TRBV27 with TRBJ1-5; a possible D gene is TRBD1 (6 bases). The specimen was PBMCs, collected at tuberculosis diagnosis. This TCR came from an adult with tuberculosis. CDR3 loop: CASSLAGALFNQPQHF. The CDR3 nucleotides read TGTGCCAGCAGTTTGGCAGGGGCCCTATTCAATCAGCCCCAGCATTTT.